A selection of T cell receptor beta chains follows, all from one sample in a study of blood T cell repertoires in COVID-19. Clones were read by immunoSEQ multiplex PCR, and TCRdb kept only the in-frame ones, dropping some. Of around 220,000 clones listed, 88% are singletons. Source material: peripheral blood. These receptors originate from a man aged 18 to 30 with active or convalescent COVID-19. CDR3s include the opening cysteine and the closing phenylalanine or tryptophan. Each record gives: clone size, V gene, J gene, D gene, CDR3 protein, CDR3 DNA. A D gene is named only where the DNA matches it firmly. Clone size appears in some rows only: once, few, many, or a class for an expanded clone.

clone size: NA
V gene: TRBV9
J gene: TRBJ1-1
D gene: TRBD1
CDR3 protein: CASSDQMGQGQGNTEAFF
CDR3 DNA: TGTGCCAGCAGCGACCAAATGGGACAGGGCCAAGGGAACACTGAAGCTTTCTTT

clone size: NA
V gene: TRBV2
J gene: TRBJ2-1
D gene: TRBD1
CDR3 protein: CASSADRGIYNEQFF
CDR3 DNA: TGTGCCAGCAGCGCCGACAGGGGAATTTACAATGAGCAGTTCTTC

clone size: NA
V gene: TRBV7-9
J gene: TRBJ2-1
D gene: TRBD2
CDR3 protein: CASSLLAGDWYNEQFF
CDR3 DNA: TGTGCCAGCAGCTTACTAGCGGGAGATTGGTACAATGAGCAGTTCTTC

clone size: NA
V gene: TRBV30
J gene: TRBJ2-7
D gene: NA
CDR3 protein: CAWTGGTYEQYF
CDR3 DNA: TGTGCCTGGACCGGGGGAACCTACGAGCAGTACTTC

clone size: NA
V gene: TRBV15
J gene: TRBJ1-1
D gene: NA
CDR3 protein: CATSQRSGIAEAFF
CDR3 DNA: TGTGCCACCAGTCAAAGGTCCGGGATAGCTGAAGCTTTCTTT

clone size: NA
V gene: TRBV11-2
J gene: TRBJ2-1
D gene: NA
CDR3 protein: CASSLGFGGVWSNEQFF
CDR3 DNA: TGTGCCAGCAGCTTGGGTTTCGGCGGGGTGTGGAGCAATGAGCAGTTCTTC

clone size: NA
V gene: TRBV27
J gene: TRBJ2-5
D gene: NA
CDR3 protein: CASSIPGETQYF
CDR3 DNA: TGTGCCAGCAGTATCCCAGGGGAGACCCAGTACTTC

clone size: few
V gene: TRBV24-1
J gene: TRBJ1-5
D gene: NA
CDR3 protein: CATINGRASPRPQHF
CDR3 DNA: TGTGCCACCATAAATGGCAGGGCAAGCCCACGGCCCCAGCATTTT

clone size: NA
V gene: TRBV19
J gene: TRBJ2-1
D gene: TRBD1
CDR3 protein: CASSGQGEFRWDNEQFF
CDR3 DNA: TGTGCCAGTAGTGGGCAGGGGGAGTTTCGGTGGGACAATGAGCAGTTCTTC

clone size: NA
V gene: TRBV4-3
J gene: TRBJ2-3
D gene: NA
CDR3 protein: CASSQEGGTDTQYF
CDR3 DNA: TGCGCCAGCAGCCAAGAAGGAGGCACAGATACGCAGTATTTT

clone size: few
V gene: TRBV7-2
J gene: TRBJ1-5
D gene: TRBD1
CDR3 protein: CASSFLQGGQPQHF
CDR3 DNA: TGTGCCAGCAGCTTCTTACAGGGGGGTCAGCCCCAGCATTTT

clone size: NA
V gene: TRBV27
J gene: TRBJ2-5
D gene: NA
CDR3 protein: CASSFPNGGTQYF
CDR3 DNA: TGTGCCAGCAGTTTTCCGAACGGGGGGACCCAGTACTTC

clone size: NA
V gene: TRBV6-5
J gene: TRBJ2-1
D gene: NA
CDR3 protein: CASSYTMGANHNEQFF
CDR3 DNA: TGTGCCAGCAGTTACACCATGGGGGCAAACCACAATGAGCAGTTCTTC

clone size: once
V gene: TRBV30
J gene: TRBJ1-4
D gene: TRBD1
CDR3 protein: CAWSVWLAGTVNEKLFF
CDR3 DNA: TGTGCCTGGAGTGTATGGCTAGCCGGGACAGTAAATGAAAAACTGTTTTTT

clone size: NA
V gene: TRBV10-3
J gene: TRBJ1-1
D gene: TRBD1
CDR3 protein: CAIFGQGQTEAFF
CDR3 DNA: TGTGCCATCTTCGGACAGGGACAGACTGAAGCTTTCTTT

clone size: few
V gene: TRBV27
J gene: TRBJ1-2
D gene: TRBD1
CDR3 protein: CASSPRTGTNYGYTF
CDR3 DNA: TGTGCCAGCAGTCCTAGGACAGGGACTAACTATGGCTACACCTTC

clone size: few
V gene: TRBV7-9
J gene: TRBJ2-6
D gene: TRBD1
CDR3 protein: CASSPGQGRDVLTF
CDR3 DNA: TGTGCCAGCAGCCCTGGACAGGGTCGCGACGTCCTGACTTTC

clone size: medium-sized
V gene: TRBV7-9
J gene: TRBJ1-1
D gene: TRBD1
CDR3 protein: CASSLQGAAEAFF
CDR3 DNA: TGTGCCAGCAGCTTGCAGGGGGCCGCTGAAGCTTTCTTT

clone size: NA
V gene: TRBV28
J gene: TRBJ2-4
D gene: NA
CDR3 protein: CASLSRGIQYF
CDR3 DNA: TGTGCCAGTCTTTCCCGGGGCATTCAGTACTTC

clone size: NA
V gene: TRBV3-1/TRBV3-2
J gene: TRBJ1-1
D gene: NA
CDR3 protein: CASSQGRTNTEAFF
CDR3 DNA: TGTGCCAGCAGCCAAGGCAGGACAAACACTGAAGCTTTCTTT

clone size: NA
V gene: TRBV4-1
J gene: TRBJ2-7
D gene: NA
CDR3 protein: CASSQSGSSYEQYF
CDR3 DNA: TGCGCCAGCAGCCAAAGTGGGAGCTCCTACGAGCAGTACTTC

clone size: NA
V gene: TRBV5-1
J gene: TRBJ2-3
D gene: NA
CDR3 protein: CASSLTVTDTQYF
CDR3 DNA: TGCGCCAGCAGCTTGACAGTCACAGATACGCAGTATTTT

clone size: once
V gene: TRBV30
J gene: TRBJ1-2
D gene: NA
CDR3 protein: CAWSDIAGLPLSDYTF
CDR3 DNA: TGTGCCTGGAGTGATATAGCGGGACTCCCCTTATCTGACTACACCTTC

clone size: NA
V gene: TRBV6-2/TRBV6-3
J gene: TRBJ2-5
D gene: NA
CDR3 protein: CASSYIETGLQETQYF
CDR3 DNA: TGTGCCAGCAGTTACATCGAGACAGGACTCCAAGAGACCCAGTACTTC

clone size: once
V gene: TRBV20-1
J gene: TRBJ1-1
D gene: TRBD1
CDR3 protein: CSVGDRRGAFF
CDR3 DNA: TGCAGTGTCGGGGACAGAAGGGGTGCTTTCTTT

clone size: NA
V gene: TRBV7-9
J gene: TRBJ1-1
D gene: TRBD1
CDR3 protein: CASSPSGTGNTEAFF
CDR3 DNA: TGTGCCAGCAGCCCGTCCGGGACAGGGAACACTGAAGCTTTCTTT

clone size: NA
V gene: TRBV28
J gene: TRBJ2-5
D gene: TRBD1
CDR3 protein: CASSLPGQGLETQYF
CDR3 DNA: TGTGCCAGCAGTTTGCCAGGACAGGGTCTAGAGACCCAGTACTTC

clone size: few
V gene: TRBV19
J gene: TRBJ2-1
D gene: TRBD2
CDR3 protein: CASRTSGEVQFF
CDR3 DNA: TGTGCCAGTAGAACTAGCGGGGAGGTGCAGTTCTTC

clone size: few
V gene: TRBV2
J gene: TRBJ1-2
D gene: TRBD1
CDR3 protein: CASSEAGQGLSGYTF
CDR3 DNA: TGTGCCAGCAGTGAAGCAGGACAGGGGTTGAGTGGCTACACCTTC

clone size: NA
V gene: TRBV6-5
J gene: TRBJ2-3
D gene: TRBD2
CDR3 protein: CASSPGLAWTDTQYF
CDR3 DNA: TGTGCCAGCAGTCCGGGACTAGCGTGGACAGATACGCAGTATTTT

clone size: NA
V gene: TRBV12-2
J gene: TRBJ2-1
D gene: NA
CDR3 protein: CASRLLAGNEQFF
CDR3 DNA: TGTGCAAGTCGGTTGTTGGCCGGGAATGAGCAGTTCTTC

clone size: few
V gene: TRBV14
J gene: TRBJ1-2
D gene: NA
CDR3 protein: CASSQQGTYGYTF
CDR3 DNA: TGTGCCAGCAGCCAACAGGGAACCTATGGCTACACCTTC

clone size: NA
V gene: TRBV19
J gene: TRBJ2-5
D gene: NA
CDR3 protein: CASSIRLGAQETQYF
CDR3 DNA: TGTGCCAGTAGTATAAGATTGGGGGCCCAAGAGACCCAGTACTTC

clone size: NA
V gene: TRBV11-2
J gene: TRBJ2-7
D gene: NA
CDR3 protein: CASSLDHFLQGLHF
CDR3 DNA: TGTGCCAGCAGCTTAGATCATTTTCTTCAGGGCTTGCACTTC

clone size: many
V gene: TRBV6-2/TRBV6-3
J gene: TRBJ2-7
D gene: NA
CDR3 protein: CASSSQWTAYYEQYF
CDR3 DNA: TGTGCCAGCAGTTCTCAATGGACAGCCTACTACGAGCAGTACTTC

clone size: NA
V gene: TRBV21-1
J gene: TRBJ2-7
D gene: NA
CDR3 protein: CASQRTGTYEQYF
CDR3 DNA: TGTGCCAGCCAGAGGACGGGGACCTACGAGCAGTACTTC

clone size: NA
V gene: TRBV6-6
J gene: TRBJ1-1
D gene: NA
CDR3 protein: CASSRQGNTEAFF
CDR3 DNA: TGTGCCAGCAGCCGGCAGGGGAACACTGAAGCTTTCTTT

clone size: NA
V gene: TRBV15
J gene: TRBJ1-1
D gene: NA
CDR3 protein: CATSRGKLGSTEAFF
CDR3 DNA: TGTGCCACCAGCAGAGGCAAACTGGGGAGCACTGAAGCTTTCTTT

clone size: NA
V gene: TRBV27
J gene: TRBJ1-1
D gene: NA
CDR3 protein: CASSQGFNTEAFF
CDR3 DNA: TGTGCCAGCAGCCAGGGGTTTAACACTGAAGCTTTCTTT

clone size: NA
V gene: TRBV6-5
J gene: TRBJ1-1
D gene: TRBD1
CDR3 protein: CASSIRGEAFF
CDR3 DNA: TGTGCCAGCAGTATCAGGGGGGAAGCTTTCTTT

clone size: NA
V gene: TRBV7-9
J gene: TRBJ2-7
D gene: TRBD2
CDR3 protein: CASSSRLAGGYEQYF
CDR3 DNA: TGTGCCAGCAGCTCGCGACTAGCGGGAGGCTACGAGCAGTACTTC

clone size: NA
V gene: TRBV18
J gene: TRBJ1-3
D gene: NA
CDR3 protein: CASSAGHGSGNTIYF
CDR3 DNA: TGTGCCAGCTCAGCCGGACACGGCTCTGGAAACACCATATATTTT

clone size: NA
V gene: TRBV6-1
J gene: TRBJ2-1
D gene: NA
CDR3 protein: CASSEAGGLYNEQFF
CDR3 DNA: TGTGCCAGCAGTGAAGCGGGAGGTCTCTACAATGAGCAGTTCTTC

clone size: NA
V gene: TRBV14
J gene: TRBJ1-2
D gene: NA
CDR3 protein: CASSQGRGFLPGGYTF
CDR3 DNA: TGTGCCAGCAGCCAAGGCCGGGGTTTTCTCCCGGGCGGCTACACCTTC

clone size: NA
V gene: TRBV28
J gene: TRBJ1-5
D gene: NA
CDR3 protein: CASSLSGVRQPQHF
CDR3 DNA: TGTGCCAGCAGTTTGTCGGGGGTTCGTCAGCCCCAGCATTTT

clone size: NA
V gene: TRBV24-1
J gene: TRBJ2-2
D gene: NA
CDR3 protein: CATSDFTGSGSGELFF
CDR3 DNA: TGTGCCACCAGTGATTTTACGGGTTCTGGTTCCGGGGAGCTGTTTTTT

clone size: NA
V gene: TRBV30
J gene: TRBJ2-7
D gene: NA
CDR3 protein: CAWSSYTYEQYF
CDR3 DNA: TGTGCCTGGAGTTCGTATACCTACGAGCAGTACTTC

clone size: few
V gene: TRBV21-1
J gene: TRBJ1-5
D gene: NA
CDR3 protein: CASSKKGGQGYSNQPQHF
CDR3 DNA: TGTGCCAGCAGCAAAAAAGGGGGACAGGGATATAGCAATCAGCCCCAGCATTTT

clone size: NA
V gene: TRBV12-1
J gene: TRBJ2-1
D gene: NA
CDR3 protein: CASSFGLAGGPPLGYNEQFF
CDR3 DNA: TGTGCCAGCAGCTTTGGTCTAGCGGGAGGGCCGCCGCTGGGCTACAATGAGCAGTTCTTC

clone size: few
V gene: TRBV9
J gene: TRBJ1-2
D gene: TRBD1
CDR3 protein: CASSAGQGNYGYTF
CDR3 DNA: TGTGCCAGCAGCGCCGGACAGGGAAACTATGGCTACACCTTC

clone size: NA
V gene: TRBV18
J gene: TRBJ1-6
D gene: TRBD1
CDR3 protein: CASSPLTQGVDNSPLHF
CDR3 DNA: TGTGCCAGCTCACCTCTCACACAGGGGGTGGATAATTCACCCCTCCACTTT

clone size: few
V gene: TRBV12-3/TRBV12-4
J gene: TRBJ1-1
D gene: NA
CDR3 protein: CASRLPGTEAFF
CDR3 DNA: TGTGCCAGCAGACTACCCGGGACTGAAGCTTTCTTT

clone size: NA
V gene: TRBV11-2
J gene: TRBJ1-2
D gene: TRBD1
CDR3 protein: CASSPGPGQGADYGYTF
CDR3 DNA: TGTGCCAGCAGCCCGGGGCCGGGACAGGGGGCTGACTATGGCTACACCTTC